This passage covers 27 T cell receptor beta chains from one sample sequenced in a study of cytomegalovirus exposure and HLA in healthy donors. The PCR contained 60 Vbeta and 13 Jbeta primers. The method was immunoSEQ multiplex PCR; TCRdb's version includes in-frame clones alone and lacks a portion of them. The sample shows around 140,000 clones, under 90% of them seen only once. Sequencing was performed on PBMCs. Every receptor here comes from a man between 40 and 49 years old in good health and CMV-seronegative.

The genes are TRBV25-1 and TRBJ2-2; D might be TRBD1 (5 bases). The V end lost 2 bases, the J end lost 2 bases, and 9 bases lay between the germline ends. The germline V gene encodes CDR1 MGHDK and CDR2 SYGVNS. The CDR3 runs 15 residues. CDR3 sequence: CASSELGRNTGELFF. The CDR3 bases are TGTGCCAGCAGTGAACTGGGGCGAAACACCGGGGAGCTGTTTTTT.

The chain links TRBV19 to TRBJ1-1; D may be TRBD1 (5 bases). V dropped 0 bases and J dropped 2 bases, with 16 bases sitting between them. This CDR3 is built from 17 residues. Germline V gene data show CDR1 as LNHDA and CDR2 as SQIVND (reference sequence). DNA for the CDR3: TGTGCCAGTAGTATAGATCTAGCGCGGCAGGGCAACACTGAAGCTTTCTTT. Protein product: CASSIDLARQGNTEAFF.

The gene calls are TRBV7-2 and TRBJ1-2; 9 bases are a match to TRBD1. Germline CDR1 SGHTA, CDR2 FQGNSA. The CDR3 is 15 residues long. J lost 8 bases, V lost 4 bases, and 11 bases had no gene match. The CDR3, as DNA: TGTGCCAGCAGCTCAAGCAGAGGGACAGGGAGAGGCTACACCTTC. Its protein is CASSSSRGTGRGYTF.

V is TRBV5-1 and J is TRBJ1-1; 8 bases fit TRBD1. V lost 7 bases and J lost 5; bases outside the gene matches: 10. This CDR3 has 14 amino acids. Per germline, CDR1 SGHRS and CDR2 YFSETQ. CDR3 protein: CASRTSTGETEAFF. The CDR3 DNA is TGCGCCAGCCGCACTTCGACAGGGGAAACTGAAGCTTTCTTT.

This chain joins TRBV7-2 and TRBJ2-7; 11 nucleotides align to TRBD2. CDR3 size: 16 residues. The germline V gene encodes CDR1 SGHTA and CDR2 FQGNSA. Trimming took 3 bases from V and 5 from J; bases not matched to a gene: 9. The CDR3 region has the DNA TGTGCCAGCAGCTTTTCCCCCCGACTAGCGGGGAACGAGCAGTACTTC. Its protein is CASSFSPRLAGNEQYF.

This CDR3 is CASSLGGRYEQYF. The DNA of the CDR3 is TGTGCCAGCAGCTTAGGGGGCAGATACGAGCAGTACTTC. This sequence joins TRBV11-2 and TRBJ2-7; D may be TRBD1 (5 bases). Germline CDR1 is SGHAT and CDR2 is FQNNGV. The ends were cut back, 1 base at V and 4 bases at J, with 8 bases in the middle. The CDR3 covers 13 residues.

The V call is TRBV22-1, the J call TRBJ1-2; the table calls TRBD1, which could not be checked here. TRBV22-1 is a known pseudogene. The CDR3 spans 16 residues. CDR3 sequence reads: CPGSPPGTGLNYGYTF. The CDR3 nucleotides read TGTCCTGGGAGCCCGCCCGGGACAGGACTGAACTATGGCTACACCTTC.

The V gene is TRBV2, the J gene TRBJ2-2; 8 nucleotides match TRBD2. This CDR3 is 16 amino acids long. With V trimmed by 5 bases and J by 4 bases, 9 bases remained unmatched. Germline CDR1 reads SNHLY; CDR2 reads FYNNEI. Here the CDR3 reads CASSFTGTSGTGELFF. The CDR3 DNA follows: TGTGCCAGCAGTTTTACCGGGACTAGTGGCACCGGGGAGCTGTTTTTT.

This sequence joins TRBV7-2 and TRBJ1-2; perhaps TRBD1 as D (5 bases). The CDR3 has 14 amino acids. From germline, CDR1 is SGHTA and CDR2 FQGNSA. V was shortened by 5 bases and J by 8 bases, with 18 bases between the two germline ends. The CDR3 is CASSLRGEVWGYTF. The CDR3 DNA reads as TGTGCCAGCAGCCTGCGGGGGGAGGTTTGGGGCTACACCTTC.

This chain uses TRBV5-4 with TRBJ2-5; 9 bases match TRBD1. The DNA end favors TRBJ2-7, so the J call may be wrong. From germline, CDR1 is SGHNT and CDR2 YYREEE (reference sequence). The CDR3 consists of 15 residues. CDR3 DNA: TGTGCCAGCAGCGTGGGACAGGGATCCTCCTACGAGCAGTACTTC. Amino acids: CASSVGQGSSYEQYF.

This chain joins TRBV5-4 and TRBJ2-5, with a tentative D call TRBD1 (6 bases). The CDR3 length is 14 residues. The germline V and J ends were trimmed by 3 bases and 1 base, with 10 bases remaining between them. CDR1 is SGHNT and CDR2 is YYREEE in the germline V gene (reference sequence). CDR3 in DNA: TGTGCCAGCAGCTCCGGGACATCCCAAGAGACCCAGTACTTC. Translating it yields CASSSGTSQETQYF.

The CDR3 DNA reads as TGTGCCAGCAGCACACAGGGTGGGACTGAAGCTTTCTTT. As protein: CASSTQGGTEAFF. This chain connects TRBV7-2 to TRBJ1-1; maybe TRBD1 (6 bases). Germline V gene sequence: CDR1 SGHTA, CDR2 FQGNSA. This CDR3 is built from 13 residues. Trimming pared 5 bases from V and 5 bases from J, leaving 12 bases between.

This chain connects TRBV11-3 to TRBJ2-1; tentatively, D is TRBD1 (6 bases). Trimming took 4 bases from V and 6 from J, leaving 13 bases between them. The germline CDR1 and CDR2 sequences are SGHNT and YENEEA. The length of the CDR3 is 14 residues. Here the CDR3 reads CASSSRQVSNEQFF. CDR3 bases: TGTGCCAGCAGCTCCAGACAGGTCAGCAATGAGCAGTTCTTC.

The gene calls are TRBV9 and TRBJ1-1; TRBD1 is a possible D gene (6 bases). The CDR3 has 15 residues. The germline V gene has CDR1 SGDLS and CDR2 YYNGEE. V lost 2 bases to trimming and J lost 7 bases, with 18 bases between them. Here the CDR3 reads CASSVTQGGRDEAFF. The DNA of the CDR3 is TGTGCCAGCAGCGTCACACAGGGTGGACGGGATGAAGCTTTCTTT. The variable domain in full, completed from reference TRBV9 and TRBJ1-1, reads DSGVTQTPKHLITATGQRVTLRCSPRSGDLSVYWYQQSLDQGLQFLIQYYNGEERAKGNILERFSAQQFPDLHSELNLSSLELGDSALYFCASSVTQGGRDEAFFGQGTRLTVV.

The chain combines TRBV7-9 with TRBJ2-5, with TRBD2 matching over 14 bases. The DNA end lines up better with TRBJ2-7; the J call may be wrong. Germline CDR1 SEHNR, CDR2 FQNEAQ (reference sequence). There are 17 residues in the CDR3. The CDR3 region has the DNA TGTGCCAGCTCCGGGACTAGCGGGGGAGCCCGGAGTGGCGAGCAGTACTTC. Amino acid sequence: CASSGTSGGARSGEQYF.

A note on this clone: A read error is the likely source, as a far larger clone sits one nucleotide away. For the CDR3, the DNA is TGTGCCAGCAGAGGACTAGCGGGGGGCACAGATACGCAGTATTTT. Translating gives CASRGLAGGTDTQYF. The rearrangement links TRBV2 to TRBJ2-3; TRBD2 aligns across 13 bases. V dropped 6 bases and J dropped 1; count of bases not matched to a gene: 1. The CDR3 runs 15 residues. Germline values: CDR1 SNHLY, CDR2 FYNNEI.

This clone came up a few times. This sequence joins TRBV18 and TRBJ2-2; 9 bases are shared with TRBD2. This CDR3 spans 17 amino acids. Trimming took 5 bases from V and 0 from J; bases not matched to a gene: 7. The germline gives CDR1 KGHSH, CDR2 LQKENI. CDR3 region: CASSTRTSVANTGELFF. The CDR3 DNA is TGTGCCAGCTCAACCAGGACTAGCGTAGCGAACACCGGGGAGCTGTTTTTT.

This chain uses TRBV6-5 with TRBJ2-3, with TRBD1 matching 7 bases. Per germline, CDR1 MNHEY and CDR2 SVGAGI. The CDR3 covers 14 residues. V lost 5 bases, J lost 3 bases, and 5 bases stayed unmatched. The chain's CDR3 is CASSPGQWTDTQYF. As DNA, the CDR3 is TGTGCCAGCAGTCCGGGACAGTGGACAGATACGCAGTATTTT.

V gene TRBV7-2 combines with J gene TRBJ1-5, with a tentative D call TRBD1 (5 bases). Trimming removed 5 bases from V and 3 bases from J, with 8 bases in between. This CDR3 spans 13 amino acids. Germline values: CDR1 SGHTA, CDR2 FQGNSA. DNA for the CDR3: TGTGCCAGCAGCCAGGGAAACAATCAGCCCCAGCATTTT. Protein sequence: CASSQGNNQPQHF.

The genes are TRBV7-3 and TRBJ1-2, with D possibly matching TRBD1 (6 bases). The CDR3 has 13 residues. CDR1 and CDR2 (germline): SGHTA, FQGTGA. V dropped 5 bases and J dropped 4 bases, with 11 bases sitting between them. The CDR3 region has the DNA TGTGCCAGCAGCCAGGACAGATTCTATGGCTACACCTTC. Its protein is CASSQDRFYGYTF.

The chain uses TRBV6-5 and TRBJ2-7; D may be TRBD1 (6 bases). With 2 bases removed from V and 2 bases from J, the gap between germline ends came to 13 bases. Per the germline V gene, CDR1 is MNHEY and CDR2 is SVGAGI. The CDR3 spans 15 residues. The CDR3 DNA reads TGTGCCAGCAGTTACAGGTCAGGGGTAACCTACGAGCAGTACTTC. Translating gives CASSYRSGVTYEQYF.

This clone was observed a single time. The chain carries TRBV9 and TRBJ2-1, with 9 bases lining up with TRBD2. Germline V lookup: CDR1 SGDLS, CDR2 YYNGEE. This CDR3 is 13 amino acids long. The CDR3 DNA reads TGTGCGTCGGCGGGGGGGCAGGGCAATGAGCAGTTCTTC. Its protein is CASAGGQGNEQFF.

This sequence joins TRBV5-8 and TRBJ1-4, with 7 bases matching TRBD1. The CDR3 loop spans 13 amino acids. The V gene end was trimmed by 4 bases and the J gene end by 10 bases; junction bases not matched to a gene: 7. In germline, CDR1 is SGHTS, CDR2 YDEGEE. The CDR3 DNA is TGTGCCAGCAGCGGGGACAGTCCCCGAAAACTGTTTTTT. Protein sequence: CASSGDSPRKLFF.

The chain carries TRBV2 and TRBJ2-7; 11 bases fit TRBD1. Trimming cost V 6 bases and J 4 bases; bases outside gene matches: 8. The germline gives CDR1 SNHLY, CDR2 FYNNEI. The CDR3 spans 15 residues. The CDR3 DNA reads TGTGCCAGCAGCCCCCGGGACAGGGGGTTGTACGAGCAGTACTTC. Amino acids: CASSPRDRGLYEQYF.

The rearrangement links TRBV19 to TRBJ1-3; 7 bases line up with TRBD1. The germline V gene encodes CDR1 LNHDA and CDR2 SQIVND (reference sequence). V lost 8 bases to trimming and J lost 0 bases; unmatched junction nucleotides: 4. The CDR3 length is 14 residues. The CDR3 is CASGGQLSGNTIYF. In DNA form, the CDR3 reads TGTGCCAGTGGGGGACAGCTCTCTGGAAACACCATATATTTT. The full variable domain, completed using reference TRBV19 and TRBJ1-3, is DGGITQSPKYLFRKEGQNVTLSCEQNLNHDAMYWYRQDPGQGLRLIYYSQIVNDFQKGDIAEGYSVSREKKESFPLTVTSAQKNPTAFYLCASGGQLSGNTIYFGEGSWLTVV.

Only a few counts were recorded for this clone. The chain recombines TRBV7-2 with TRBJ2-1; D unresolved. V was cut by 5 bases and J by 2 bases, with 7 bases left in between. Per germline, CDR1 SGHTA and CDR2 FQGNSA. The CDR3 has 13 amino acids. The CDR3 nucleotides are TGTGCCAGCAGCCCAAGCACCTACAATGAGCAGTTCTTC. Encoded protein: CASSPSTYNEQFF.

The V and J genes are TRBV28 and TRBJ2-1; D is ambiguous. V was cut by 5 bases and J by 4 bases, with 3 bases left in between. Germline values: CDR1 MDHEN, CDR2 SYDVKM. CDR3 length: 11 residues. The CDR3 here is CASSTYNEQFF. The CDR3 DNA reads TGTGCCAGCAGTACTTACAATGAGCAGTTCTTC. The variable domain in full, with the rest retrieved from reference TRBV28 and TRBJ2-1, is DVKVTQSSRYLVKRTGEKVFLECVQDMDHENMFWYRQDPGLGLRLIYFSYDVKMKEKGDIPEGYSVSREKKERFSLILESASTNQTSMYLCASSTYNEQFFGPGTRLTVL.